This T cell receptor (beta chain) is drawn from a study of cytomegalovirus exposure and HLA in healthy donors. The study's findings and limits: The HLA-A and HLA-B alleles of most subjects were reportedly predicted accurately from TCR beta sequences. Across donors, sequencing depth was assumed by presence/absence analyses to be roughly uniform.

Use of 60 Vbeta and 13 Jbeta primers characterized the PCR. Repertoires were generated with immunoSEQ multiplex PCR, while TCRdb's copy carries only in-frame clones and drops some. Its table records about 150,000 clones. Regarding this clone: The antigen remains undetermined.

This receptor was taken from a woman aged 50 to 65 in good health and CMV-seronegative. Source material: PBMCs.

The CDR3 loop is CASSLVPVGGYEQYF. The CDR3 DNA follows: TGTGCCAGCAGCTTAGTGCCAGTGGGAGGCTACGAGCAGTACTTC. This chain connects TRBV7-3 to TRBJ2-7, with D maybe TRBD2 (6 bases). Germline V gene lookup returns CDR1 SGHTA and CDR2 FQGTGA. The CDR3 is 15 amino acids. Trimming took off 2 bases at V and 3 bases at J, with 14 bases between the two ends.